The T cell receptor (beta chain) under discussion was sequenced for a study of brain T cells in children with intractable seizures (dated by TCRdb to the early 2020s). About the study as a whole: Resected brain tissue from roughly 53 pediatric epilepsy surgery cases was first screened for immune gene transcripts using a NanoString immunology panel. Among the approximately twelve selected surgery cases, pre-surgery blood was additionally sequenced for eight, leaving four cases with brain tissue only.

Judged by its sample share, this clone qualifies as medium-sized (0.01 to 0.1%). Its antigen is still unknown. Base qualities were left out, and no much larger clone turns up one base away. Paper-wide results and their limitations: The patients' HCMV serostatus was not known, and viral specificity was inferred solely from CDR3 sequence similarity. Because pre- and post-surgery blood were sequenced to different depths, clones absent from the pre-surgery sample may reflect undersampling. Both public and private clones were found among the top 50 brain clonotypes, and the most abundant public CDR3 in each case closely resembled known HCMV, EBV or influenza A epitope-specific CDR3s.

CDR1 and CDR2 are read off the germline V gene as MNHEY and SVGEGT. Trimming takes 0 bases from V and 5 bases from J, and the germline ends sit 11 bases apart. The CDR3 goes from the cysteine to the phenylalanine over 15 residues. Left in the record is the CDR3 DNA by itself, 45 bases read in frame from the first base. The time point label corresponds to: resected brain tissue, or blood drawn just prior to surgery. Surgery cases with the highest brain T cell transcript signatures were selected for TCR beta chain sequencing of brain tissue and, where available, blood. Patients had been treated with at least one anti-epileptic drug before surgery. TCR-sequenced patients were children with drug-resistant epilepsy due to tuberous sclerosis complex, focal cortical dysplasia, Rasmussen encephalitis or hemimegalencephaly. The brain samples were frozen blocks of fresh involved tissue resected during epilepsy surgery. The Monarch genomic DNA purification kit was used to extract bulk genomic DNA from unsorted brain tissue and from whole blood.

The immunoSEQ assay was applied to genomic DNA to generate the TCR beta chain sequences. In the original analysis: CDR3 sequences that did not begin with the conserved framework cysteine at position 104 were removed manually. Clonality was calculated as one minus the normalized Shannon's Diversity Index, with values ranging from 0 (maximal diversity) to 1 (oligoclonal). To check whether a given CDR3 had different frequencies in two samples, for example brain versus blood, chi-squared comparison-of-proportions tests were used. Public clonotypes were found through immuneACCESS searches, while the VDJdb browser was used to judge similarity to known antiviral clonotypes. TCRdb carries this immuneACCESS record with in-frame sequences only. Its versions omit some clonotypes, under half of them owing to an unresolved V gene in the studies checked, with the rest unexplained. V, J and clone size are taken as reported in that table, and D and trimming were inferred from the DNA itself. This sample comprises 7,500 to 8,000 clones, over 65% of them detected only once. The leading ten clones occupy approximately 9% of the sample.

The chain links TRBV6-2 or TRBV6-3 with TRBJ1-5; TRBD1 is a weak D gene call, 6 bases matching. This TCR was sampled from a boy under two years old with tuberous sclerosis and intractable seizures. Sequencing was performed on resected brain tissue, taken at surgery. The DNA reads TGTGCCAGCAGTTACTCGATTGGGGGCCATCAGCCCCAGCATTTT. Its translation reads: CASSYSIGGHQPQHF.